The sequence of this T cell receptor (beta chain) was determined in a study of T cell responses to AZD1222 COVID-19 vaccine. Study results and caveats: Nearly half of spike-specific TCRs reportedly go after variant regions that carry no mutations. Among the donors, most were white British and more were female, and clonal diversity was possibly underestimated. Researchers report vaccine-associated CD4 TCRs spanning spike, with dominance at 160-218 and 743-854. Repertoire sampling was restricted to post-peak T cell response timepoints.

Measured with immunoSEQ multiplex PCR; TCRdb has only the in-frame clones, and not every one. The profile shows 130,000 to 150,000 clones, 91% of them singletons. For this clone: Its antigen remains unidentified.

The source was peripheral blood, collected 28 days after the second AZD1222 dose. The sequence came from an adult who received the AZD1222 COVID-19 vaccine.

The CDR3 coding sequence is TGTGCCAGCAGACCCGGGTTCGTTAATTCACCCCTCCACTTT. Residues: CASRPGFVNSPLHF. The chain uses TRBV7-9 and TRBJ1-6; unclear D gene. Trimming took 6 bases from V and 6 from J, leaving 12 bases between them. The CDR3 consists of 14 residues. Germline V gives CDR1 SEHNR, CDR2 FQNEAQ (reference sequence).